The 8 T cell receptor beta chains given below trace back to one sample, sequenced in a study of T cell changes during pregnancy in multiple sclerosis. Profiling relied on immunoSEQ multiplex PCR, and the TCRdb table lists in-frame clones only, not all of them. The sample consists of around 60,000 clones, about 89% of them appearing once. The sequencing used CD4+ T cells from peripheral blood mononuclear cells, collected after pregnancy. These receptors were collected from a female donor in good health, enrolled as a control in a pregnancy study.

The rearrangement uses TRBV7-8 and TRBJ1-5; tentatively, D is TRBD1 (6 bases). CDR3 length equals 16 residues. Germline lookup yields CDR1 SGHVS and CDR2 FQNEAQ. Trimming cost V 0 bases and J 3 bases, with 12 bases left between them. CDR3 loop: CASSLAGDRINQPQHF. The CDR3 DNA follows: TGTGCCAGCAGCTTAGCAGGTGACAGGATCAATCAGCCCCAGCATTTT.

V is TRBV6-5 and J is TRBJ1-1, with D unclear. V was pared by 4 bases and J by 2 bases, with 11 bases between. Germline V gene sequence: CDR1 MNHEY, CDR2 SVGAGI. The CDR3 extends over 14 amino acids. CDR3 DNA: TGTGCCAGCAGTTCGATACAGAGAAACACTGAAGCTTTCTTT. It specifies CASSSIQRNTEAFF.

The chain joins TRBV4-1 to TRBJ1-2; TRBD1 matches 7 bases. The CDR3 contains 15 residues. V trimming: 4 bases; J trimming: 3 bases; junction bases outside the gene matches: 8. Per the germline V gene, CDR1 is MGHRA and CDR2 is YSYEKL. The CDR3 spells CASSPAPGGYYGYTF. The CDR3 DNA reads as TGCGCCAGCAGCCCCGCCCCAGGGGGGTACTATGGCTACACCTTC.

CDR3: CASRKQGALTGELFF. Written as DNA, the CDR3 is TGTGCCAGCAGGAAACAGGGGGCGTTGACCGGGGAGCTGTTTTTT. This chain uses TRBV6-5 with TRBJ2-2, with 9 nucleotides matching TRBD1. Germline CDR1 MNHEY, CDR2 SVGAGI. V gave up 6 bases and J gave up 5 bases; unmatched junction bases: 7. The CDR3 has 15 amino acids.

The chain employs TRBV10-3 and TRBJ1-6, with D possibly TRBD1 on 6 matching bases. The CDR3 contains 14 residues. Per germline, CDR1 ENHRY and CDR2 SYGVKD. Trimming left V 6 bases short and J 7 bases short, with 13 bases between. Here the CDR3 reads CAISDTGLNSPLHF. The CDR3 bases are TGTGCCATCAGCGATACAGGGCTGAATTCACCCCTCCACTTT.

As DNA, the CDR3 is TGTGCCAGCAGCCCCGGGACAGGAAAGGACTATGGCTACACCTTC. The encoded protein is CASSPGTGKDYGYTF. The chain joins TRBV7-9 to TRBJ1-2, with 8 bases aligning to TRBD1. J lost 3 bases, V lost 5 bases, and 8 bases had no gene match. CDR1 is SEHNR, CDR2 FQNEAQ, per germline (reference sequence). The CDR3 has 15 residues.

This sequence joins TRBV11-3 and TRBJ2-5; maybe TRBD1 (6 bases). Trimming shortened V by 5 bases and J by 2 bases, and 9 bases separated the two germline ends. Germline V gene lookup returns CDR1 SGHNT and CDR2 YENEEA. CDR3 length: 13 amino acids. The CDR3 is CASSRDTQETQYF. The DNA of the CDR3 is TGTGCCAGCAGCAGGGACACACAAGAGACCCAGTACTTC.

This chain links TRBV5-4 with TRBJ1-1; a possible D gene is TRBD1 (6 bases). The V end was cut by 4 bases, the J end by 1 base, with 11 bases between. The CDR3 covers 14 residues. Germline CDR1 and CDR2: SGHNT and YYREEE (reference sequence). CDR3 residues: CASSPKTGNTEAFF. In DNA form, the CDR3 reads TGTGCCAGCAGCCCCAAGACAGGGAACACTGAAGCTTTCTTT.